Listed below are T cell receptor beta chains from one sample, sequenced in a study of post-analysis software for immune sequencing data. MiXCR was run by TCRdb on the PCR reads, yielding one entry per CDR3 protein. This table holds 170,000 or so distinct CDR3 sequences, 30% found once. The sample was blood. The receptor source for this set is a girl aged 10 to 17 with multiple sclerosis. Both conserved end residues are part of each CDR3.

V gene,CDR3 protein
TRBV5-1,CASSLGGSGWRNIQYF
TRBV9,CANSAQGRGYTDTQYF
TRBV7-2,CAGSRLGLAARTDTQYF
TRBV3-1,CASSPPGEGSPLHF
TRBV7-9,CASSPGRAQETQYF
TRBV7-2,CASSFQGLTYNEQFF
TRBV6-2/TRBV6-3,CASSYLPTRTSGVQETQYF
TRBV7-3,CASSIRGGTGTNEQFF
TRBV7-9,CASSPRERVSEQYF
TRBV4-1,CASSSTGCGTEAFF
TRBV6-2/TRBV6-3,CASSPSGGVYEQYF
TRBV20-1,CSAGGHSRTDTQYF
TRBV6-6,CASSYWDTSYEQYF
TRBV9,CASSVAGGLGETQYF
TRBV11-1,CASSLNDIQETQYF
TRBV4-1,CASSQDRGNIQYF
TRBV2,CASSDGLAGFPGGETQYF
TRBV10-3,CAISEFAVPIIPKTSSGANVLTF
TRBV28,CASSPRTREEAFF
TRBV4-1,CASSHTPGPAGNEQFF
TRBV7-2,CASSLDRAGANVLTF
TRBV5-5,CASSLQGGPYEQYF
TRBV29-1,CSVDTHIGVQGGTEAFF
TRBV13,CASSSATGRSSYEQYF
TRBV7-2,CASSSRTGLDQPQHF
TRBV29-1,CSVDRDGRLEETQYF
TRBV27,CASSFSLEGRETFF
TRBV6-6,CASSQGQGNQPQHF
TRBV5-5,CASSPTGYEQFF
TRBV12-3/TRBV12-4,CASSLLGRGYEQYF
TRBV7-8,CASRPSGGRTDTQYF
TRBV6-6,CASTPRFGQNTEAFF
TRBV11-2,CASSLGRSGNTIYF
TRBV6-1,CASSVRQGLETQYF
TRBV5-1,CASSLGDRGAKETQYF
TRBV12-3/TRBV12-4,CASSPGVDYGYTF
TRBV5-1,CASSLRPNEAFF
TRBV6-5,CASSYSGQHNEQFF
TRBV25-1,CASSESGAESSGANVLTF
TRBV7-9,CASSLALYEQYF
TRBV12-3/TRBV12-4,CASSFRHYGYTF
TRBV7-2,CASSHRRQREVDEQFF
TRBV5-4,CASSPGKGRETQYF
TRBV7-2,CASSERLAHSYNEQFF
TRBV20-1,CSANKGLLTDTQYF
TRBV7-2,CASRDRWRAKETQYF
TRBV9,CASSVGVEPGDEKLFF
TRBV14,CASSPLRTSGRNNEQFF
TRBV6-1,CASRGAGDLYEQYF
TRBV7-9,CASSLGQVNGYTF
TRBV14,CASSGVLFTDTQYF
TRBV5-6,CVSSSGTGIANEKLFF
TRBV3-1,CASTPRQGTTGELFF